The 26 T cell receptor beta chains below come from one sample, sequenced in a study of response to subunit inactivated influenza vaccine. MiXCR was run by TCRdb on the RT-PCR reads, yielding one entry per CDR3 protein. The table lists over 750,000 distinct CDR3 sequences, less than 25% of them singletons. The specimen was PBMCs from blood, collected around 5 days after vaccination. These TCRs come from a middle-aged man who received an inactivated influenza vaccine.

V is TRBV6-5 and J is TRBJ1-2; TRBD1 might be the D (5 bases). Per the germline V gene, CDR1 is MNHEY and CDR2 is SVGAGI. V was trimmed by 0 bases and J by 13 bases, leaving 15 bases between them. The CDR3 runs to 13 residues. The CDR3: CASSYSGTLHRTF. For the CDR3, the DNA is TGTGCCAGCAGTTACTCAGGGACCTTACACCGCACCTTC.

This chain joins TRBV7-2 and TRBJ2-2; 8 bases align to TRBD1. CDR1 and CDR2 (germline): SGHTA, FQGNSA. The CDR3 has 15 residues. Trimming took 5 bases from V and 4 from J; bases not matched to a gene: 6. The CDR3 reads CASSMGQAITGELFF. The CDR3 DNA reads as TGTGCCAGCAGCATGGGACAGGCAATCACCGGGGAGCTGTTTTTT.

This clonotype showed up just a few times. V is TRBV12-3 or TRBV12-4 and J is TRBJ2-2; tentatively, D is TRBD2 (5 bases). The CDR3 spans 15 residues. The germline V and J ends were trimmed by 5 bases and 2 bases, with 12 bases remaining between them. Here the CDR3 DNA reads TGTGCCAGCAGTCCCGACTATCCTAACACCGGGGAGCTGTTTTTT. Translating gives CASSPDYPNTGELFF.

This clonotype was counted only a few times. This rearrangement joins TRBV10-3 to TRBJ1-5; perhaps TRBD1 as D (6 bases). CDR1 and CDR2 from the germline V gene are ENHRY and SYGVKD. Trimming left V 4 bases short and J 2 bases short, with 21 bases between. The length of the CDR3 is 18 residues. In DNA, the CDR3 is TGTGCCATCAGTGCTTCTTTTTCCGGGGACATAGGCAATCAGCCCCAGCATTTT. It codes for CAISASFSGDIGNQPQHF.

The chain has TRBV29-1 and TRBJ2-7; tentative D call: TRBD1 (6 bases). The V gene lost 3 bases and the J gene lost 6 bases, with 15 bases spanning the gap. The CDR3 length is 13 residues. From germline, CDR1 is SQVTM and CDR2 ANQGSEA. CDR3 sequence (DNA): TGCAGCGTTGAGGACAGACAGACGAGCGAGCAGTACTTC. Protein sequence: CSVEDRQTSEQYF.

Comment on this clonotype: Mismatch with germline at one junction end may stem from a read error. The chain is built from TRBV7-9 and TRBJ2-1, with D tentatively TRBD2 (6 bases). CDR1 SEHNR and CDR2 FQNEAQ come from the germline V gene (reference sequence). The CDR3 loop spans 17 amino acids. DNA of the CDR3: TGTGCCAGAAGCTTACCGGCTAGCGAGGTTTATGACAATGAGCAGTTCTTC. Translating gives CARSLPASEVYDNEQFF.

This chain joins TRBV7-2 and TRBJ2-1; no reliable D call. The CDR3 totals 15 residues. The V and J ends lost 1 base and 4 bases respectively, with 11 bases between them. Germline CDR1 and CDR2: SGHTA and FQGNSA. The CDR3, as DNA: TGTGCCAGCAGCTTAGAACCGTGGATATACAATGAGCAGTTCTTC. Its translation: CASSLEPWIYNEQFF.

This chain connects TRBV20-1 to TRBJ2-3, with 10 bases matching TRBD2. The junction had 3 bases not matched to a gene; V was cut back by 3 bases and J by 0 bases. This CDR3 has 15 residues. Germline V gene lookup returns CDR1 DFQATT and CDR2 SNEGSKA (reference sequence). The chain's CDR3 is CSARGLALSTDTQYF. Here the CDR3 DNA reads TGCAGTGCTAGGGGACTAGCGCTTAGCACAGATACGCAGTATTTT.

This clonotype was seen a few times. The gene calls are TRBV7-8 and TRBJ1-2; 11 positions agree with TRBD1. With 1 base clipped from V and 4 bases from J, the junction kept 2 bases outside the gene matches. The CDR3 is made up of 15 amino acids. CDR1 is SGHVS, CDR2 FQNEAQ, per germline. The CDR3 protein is CASSLGTGGSYGYTF. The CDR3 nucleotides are TGTGCCAGCAGCTTAGGGACAGGGGGCAGCTATGGCTACACCTTC.

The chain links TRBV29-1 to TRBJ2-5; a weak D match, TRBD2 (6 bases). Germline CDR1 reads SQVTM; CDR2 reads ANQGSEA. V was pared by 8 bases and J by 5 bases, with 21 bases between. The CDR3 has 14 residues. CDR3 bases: TGCAGCACCAACGGAGGAGGGGTGCGGGAGACCCAGTACTTC. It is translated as CSTNGGGVRETQYF.

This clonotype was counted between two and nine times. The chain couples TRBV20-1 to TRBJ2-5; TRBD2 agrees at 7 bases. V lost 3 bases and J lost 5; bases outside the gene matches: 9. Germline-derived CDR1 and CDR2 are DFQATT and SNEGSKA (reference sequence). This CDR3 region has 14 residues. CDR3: CSARDPSGGETQYF. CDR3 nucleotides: TGCAGTGCTAGGGACCCTAGCGGCGGGGAGACCCAGTACTTC.

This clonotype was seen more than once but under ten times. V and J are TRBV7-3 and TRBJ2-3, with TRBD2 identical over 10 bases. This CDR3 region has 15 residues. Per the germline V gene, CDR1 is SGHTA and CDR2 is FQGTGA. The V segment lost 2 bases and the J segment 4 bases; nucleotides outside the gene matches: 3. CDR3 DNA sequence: TGTGCCAGCAGCTTACTAGCGGGAGAGGCAGATACGCAGTATTTT. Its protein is CASSLLAGEADTQYF.

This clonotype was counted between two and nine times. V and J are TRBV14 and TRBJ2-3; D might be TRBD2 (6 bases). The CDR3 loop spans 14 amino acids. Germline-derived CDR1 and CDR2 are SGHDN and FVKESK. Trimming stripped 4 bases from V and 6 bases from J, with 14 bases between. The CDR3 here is CASSRDSGLDTQYF. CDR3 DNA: TGTGCCAGCAGCCGGGACTCCGGTCTGGATACGCAGTATTTT. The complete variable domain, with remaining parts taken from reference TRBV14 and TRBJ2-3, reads EAGVTQFPSHSVIEKGQTVTLRCDPISGHDNLYWYRRVMGKEIKFLLHFVKESKQDESGMPNNRFLAERTGGTYSTLKVQPAELEDSGVYFCASSRDSGLDTQYFGPGTRLTVL.

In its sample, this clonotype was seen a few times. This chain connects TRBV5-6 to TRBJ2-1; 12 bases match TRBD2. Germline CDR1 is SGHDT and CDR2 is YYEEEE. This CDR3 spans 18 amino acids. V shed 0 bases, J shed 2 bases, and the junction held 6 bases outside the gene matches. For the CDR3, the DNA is TGTGCCAGCAGCTTGGCCGTCCCTAGCGGGAGGGCCTACAATGAGCAGTTCTTC. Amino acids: CASSLAVPSGRAYNEQFF.

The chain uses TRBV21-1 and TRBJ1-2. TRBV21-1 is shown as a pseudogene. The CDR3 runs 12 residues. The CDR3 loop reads CARSTVYYGYTF. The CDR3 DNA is TGTGCCAGAAGCACAGTCTATTATGGCTACACCTTC.

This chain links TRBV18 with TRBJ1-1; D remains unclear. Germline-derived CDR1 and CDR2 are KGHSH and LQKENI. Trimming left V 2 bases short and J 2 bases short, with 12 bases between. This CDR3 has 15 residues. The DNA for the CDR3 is TGTGCCAGCTCACCATTTGATGGAACTAACACTGAAGCTTTCTTT. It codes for CASSPFDGTNTEAFF.

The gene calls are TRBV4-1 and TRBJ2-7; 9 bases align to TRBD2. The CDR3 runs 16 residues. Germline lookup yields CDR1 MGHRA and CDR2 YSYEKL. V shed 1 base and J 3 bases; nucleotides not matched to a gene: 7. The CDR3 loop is CASSQGWGLALYEQYF. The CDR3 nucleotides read TGCGCCAGCAGCCAAGGCTGGGGACTAGCCCTCTACGAGCAGTACTTC.

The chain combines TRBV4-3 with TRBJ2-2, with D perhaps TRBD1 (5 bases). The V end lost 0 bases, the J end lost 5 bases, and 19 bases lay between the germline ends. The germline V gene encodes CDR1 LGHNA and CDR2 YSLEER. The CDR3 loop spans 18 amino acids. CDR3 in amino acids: CASSQDYSGPSRTGELFF. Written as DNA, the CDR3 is TGCGCCAGCAGCCAAGACTATTCAGGGCCGTCACGTACCGGGGAGCTGTTTTTT.

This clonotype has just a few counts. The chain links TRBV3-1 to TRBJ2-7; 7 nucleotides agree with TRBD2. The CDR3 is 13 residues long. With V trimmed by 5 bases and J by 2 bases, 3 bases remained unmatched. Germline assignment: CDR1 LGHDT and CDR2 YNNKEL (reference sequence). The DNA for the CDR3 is TGTGCCAGCAGCAACCGGGGGGCCTACGAGCAGTACTTC. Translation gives CASSNRGAYEQYF.

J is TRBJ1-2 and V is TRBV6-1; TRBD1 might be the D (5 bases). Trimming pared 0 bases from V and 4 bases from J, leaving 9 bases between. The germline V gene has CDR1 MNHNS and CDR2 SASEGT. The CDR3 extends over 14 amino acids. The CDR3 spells CASSEAQGLYGYTF. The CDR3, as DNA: TGTGCCAGCAGTGAAGCTCAGGGCCTCTATGGCTACACCTTC.

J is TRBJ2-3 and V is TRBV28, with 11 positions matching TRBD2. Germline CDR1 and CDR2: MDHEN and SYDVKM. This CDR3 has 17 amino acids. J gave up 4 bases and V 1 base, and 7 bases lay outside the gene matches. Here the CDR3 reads CASSLFGSGRGSDTQYF. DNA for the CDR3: TGTGCCAGCAGTTTATTTGGTAGCGGGAGGGGATCAGATACGCAGTATTTT.

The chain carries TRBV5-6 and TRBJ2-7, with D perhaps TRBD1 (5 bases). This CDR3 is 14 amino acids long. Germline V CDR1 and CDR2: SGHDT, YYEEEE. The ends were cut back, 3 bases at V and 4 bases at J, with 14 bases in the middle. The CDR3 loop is CASSYGRGPYEQYF. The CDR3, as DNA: TGTGCCAGCAGCTATGGTAGGGGCCCTTACGAGCAGTACTTC.

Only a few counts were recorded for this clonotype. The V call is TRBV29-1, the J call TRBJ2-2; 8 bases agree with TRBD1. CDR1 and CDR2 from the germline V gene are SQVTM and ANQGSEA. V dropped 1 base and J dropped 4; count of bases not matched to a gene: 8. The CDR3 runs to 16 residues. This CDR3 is CSVEGSGQGLTGELFF. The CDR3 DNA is TGCAGCGTTGAAGGAAGTGGACAGGGTCTCACCGGGGAGCTGTTTTTT.

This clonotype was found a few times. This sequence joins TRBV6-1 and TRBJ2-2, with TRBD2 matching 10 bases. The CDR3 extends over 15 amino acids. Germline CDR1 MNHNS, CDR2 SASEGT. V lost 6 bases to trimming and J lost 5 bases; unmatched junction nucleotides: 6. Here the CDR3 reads CASSPGGLATGELFF. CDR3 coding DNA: TGTGCCAGCAGCCCTGGGGGACTAGCGACCGGGGAGCTGTTTTTT.

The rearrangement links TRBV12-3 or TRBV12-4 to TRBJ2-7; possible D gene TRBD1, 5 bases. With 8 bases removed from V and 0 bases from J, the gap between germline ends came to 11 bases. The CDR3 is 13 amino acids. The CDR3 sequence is CASAPDSSYEQYF. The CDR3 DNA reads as TGTGCCAGCGCCCCCGACAGCTCCTACGAGCAGTACTTC.

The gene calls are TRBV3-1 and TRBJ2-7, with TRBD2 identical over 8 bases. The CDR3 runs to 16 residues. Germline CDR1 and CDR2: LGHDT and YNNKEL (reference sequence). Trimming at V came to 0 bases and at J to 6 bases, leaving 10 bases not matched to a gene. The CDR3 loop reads CASSQEMTSVFREQYF. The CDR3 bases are TGTGCCAGCAGCCAAGAAATGACTAGCGTCTTTCGCGAGCAGTACTTC.